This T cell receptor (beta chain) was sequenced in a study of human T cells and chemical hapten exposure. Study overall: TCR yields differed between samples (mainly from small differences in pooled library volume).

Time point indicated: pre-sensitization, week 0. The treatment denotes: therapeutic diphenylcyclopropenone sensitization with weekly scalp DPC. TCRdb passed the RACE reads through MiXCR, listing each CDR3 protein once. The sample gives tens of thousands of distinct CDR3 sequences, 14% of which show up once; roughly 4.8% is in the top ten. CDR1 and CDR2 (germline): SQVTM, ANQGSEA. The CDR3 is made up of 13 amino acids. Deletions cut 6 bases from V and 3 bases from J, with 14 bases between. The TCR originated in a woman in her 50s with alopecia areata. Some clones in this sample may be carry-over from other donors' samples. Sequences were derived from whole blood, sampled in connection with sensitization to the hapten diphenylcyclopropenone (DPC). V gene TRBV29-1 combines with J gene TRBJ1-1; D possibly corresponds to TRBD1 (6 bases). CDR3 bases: TGCAGCGTCACGACAGGAGGGGACACTGAAGCTTTCTTT. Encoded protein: CSVTTGGDTEAFF.